Following are 14 T cell receptor beta chains from one sample sequenced in a study of OX40 agonist ivuxolimab in advanced cancers. Profiled with immunoSEQ multiplex PCR; TCRdb holds only in-frame clones, not every one. Of around 80,000 clones detected, approximately 90% appear once; the ten largest clones hold roughly 0.9%. Sequenced material: CD4+ or CD8+ T cells sorted from blood, taken in a trial of the OX40 agonist ivuxolimab. Receptors were obtained from an adult with an advanced solid tumor such as melanoma, head and neck, liver or kidney cancer.

This chain connects TRBV5-1 to TRBJ2-3, with 9 bases fitting TRBD2. J was trimmed by 3 bases and V by 1 base; bases with no gene match: 3. The length of the CDR3 is 15 residues. CDR1 SGHRS and CDR2 YFSETQ come from the germline V gene. CDR3 nucleotide sequence: TGCGCCAGCAGCTTGAGACTAGCGGTTACAGATACGCAGTATTTT. It codes for CASSLRLAVTDTQYF.

The V call is TRBV6-6, the J call TRBJ1-1, with TRBD1 identical over 8 bases. CDR1 and CDR2 (germline): MNHNY, SVGAGI (reference sequence). The V segment lost 6 bases and the J segment 5 bases; nucleotides outside the gene matches: 8. The length of the CDR3 is 14 residues. The CDR3 spells CASRTGASRTEAFF. CDR3 coding DNA: TGTGCCAGCAGGACAGGGGCGTCGCGGACTGAAGCTTTCTTT.

This clone has only a few counts. This chain uses TRBV2 with TRBJ1-1; D remains ambiguous. The germline V gene encodes CDR1 SNHLY and CDR2 FYNNEI. CDR3 length: 13 amino acids. Trimming removed 7 bases from V and 1 base from J, with 10 bases in between. CDR3: CASTLRQNTEAFF. In DNA form, the CDR3 reads TGTGCCAGCACCCTGAGACAGAACACTGAAGCTTTCTTT.

V and J are TRBV2 and TRBJ2-7; 8 nucleotides agree with TRBD1. Trimming took 1 base from V and 7 from J; bases not matched to a gene: 12. This CDR3 region has 16 residues. Germline CDR1 SNHLY, CDR2 FYNNEI. CDR3 amino acids: CASSEVAGQGGVEQYF. The CDR3 DNA is TGTGCCAGCAGTGAAGTCGCAGGACAGGGAGGTGTGGAGCAGTACTTC.

The chain employs TRBV20-1 and TRBJ1-2, with D possibly TRBD1 on 5 matching bases. CDR1 and CDR2 (germline): DFQATT, SNEGSKA (reference sequence). Trimming removed 8 bases from V and 4 bases from J, with 11 bases in between. The CDR3 is made up of 11 amino acids. DNA of the CDR3: TGCAGTCCAGGGAATTCCTATGGCTACACCTTC. This translates into CSPGNSYGYTF.

The gene calls are TRBV6-4 and TRBJ2-2, with 9 bases that match TRBD2. J gave up 4 bases and V 5 bases, and 8 bases lay outside the gene matches. The CDR3 sequence is 16 residues long. Germline V gene data show CDR1 as MRHNA and CDR2 as SNTAGT. The CDR3 sequence is CASSSSGDGVTGELFF. CDR3 nucleotides: TGTGCCAGCAGTTCTAGCGGGGACGGTGTCACCGGGGAGCTGTTTTTT.

This chain connects TRBV27 to TRBJ2-7; 8 positions agree with TRBD1. The junction had 9 bases not matched to a gene; V was cut back by 5 bases and J by 12 bases. Per the germline V gene, CDR1 is MNHEY and CDR2 is SMNVEV (reference sequence). CDR3 length: 12 amino acids. The CDR3 protein is CASSRQGWKWYF. CDR3 DNA sequence: TGTGCCAGCAGTCGACAGGGGTGGAAGTGGTACTTC.

The V gene is TRBV2, the J gene TRBJ2-2, with 13 bases fitting TRBD2. There are 15 residues in the CDR3. Germline V gives CDR1 SNHLY, CDR2 FYNNEI. Trimming removed 8 bases from V and 7 bases from J; junction bases left unmatched: 7. DNA for the CDR3: TGTGCCAGCTCTACTAGCGGGGGGGCCCTCGGGGAGCTGTTTTTT. Its translation: CASSTSGGALGELFF.

The V and J genes are TRBV6-5 and TRBJ1-4; no clear D. The CDR3 runs to 15 residues. Trimming removed 4 bases from V and 5 bases from J, with 14 bases in between. Germline CDR1 and CDR2: MNHEY and SVGAGI. CDR3 loop: CASSSPDSGNEKLFF. CDR3 nucleotide sequence: TGTGCCAGCAGTTCCCCGGACTCCGGAAATGAAAAACTGTTTTTT.

The gene calls are TRBV6-5 and TRBJ2-5, with 8 bases lining up with TRBD2. The CDR3 is 14 amino acids. V lost 5 bases to trimming and J lost 2 bases; unmatched junction nucleotides: 4. Germline loops: CDR1 MNHEY, CDR2 SVGAGI. For the CDR3, the DNA is TGTGCCAGCAGTGCGGGGGGCCCTCAAGAGACCCAGTACTTC. It codes for CASSAGGPQETQYF.

The chain joins TRBV7-3 to TRBJ2-5; 9 nucleotides align to TRBD2. After removal of 3 bases from V and 5 bases from J, the junction contained 10 bases not matched to a gene. CDR1 and CDR2 (germline): SGHTA, FQGTGA. This CDR3 is 16 amino acids long. The CDR3 bases are TGTGCCAGCAGCTTTAGCGGGGGTGCCCCTCAGGAGACCCAGTACTTC. Protein product: CASSFSGGAPQETQYF.

This chain joins TRBV7-9 and TRBJ2-1, with unresolved D. Germline CDR1 SEHNR, CDR2 FQNEAQ (reference sequence). The ends were cut back, 5 bases at V and 2 bases at J, with 10 bases in the middle. There are 14 residues in the CDR3. The CDR3 protein is CASSGMSPYNEQFF. CDR3 DNA: TGTGCCAGCAGCGGTATGAGCCCCTACAATGAGCAGTTCTTC.

The chain employs TRBV12-5 and TRBJ1-1; weak D call: TRBD1 (5 bases). Germline CDR1 reads LGHNT; CDR2 reads FRNRAP. Trimming removed 3 bases from V and 4 bases from J, with 15 bases in between. The CDR3 totals 15 residues. The CDR3 sequence: CASGFPRQSGTEAFF. The CDR3 coding sequence is TGTGCTAGTGGTTTCCCGCGACAGTCTGGCACTGAAGCTTTCTTT.

This clone was picked up one time. The genes are TRBV29-1 and TRBJ1-2, with unresolved D. V gave up 1 base and J gave up 5 bases, with 14 bases separating them. CDR1 SQVTM and CDR2 ANQGSEA come from the germline V gene. The CDR3 length is 14 residues. CDR3 sequence: CSVEGLGVPYGYTF. The CDR3 nucleotides read TGCAGCGTTGAAGGGTTAGGTGTACCGTATGGCTACACCTTC. The full variable domain, with the rest looked up from reference TRBV29-1 and TRBJ1-2, is SAVISQKPSRDICQRGTSLTIQCQVDSQVTMMFWYRQQPGQSLTLIATANQGSEATYESGFVIDKFPISRPNLTFSTLTVSNMSPEDSSIYLCSVEGLGVPYGYTFGSGTRLTVV.